This TCR beta chain originates from a study of T cells in Graves' hyperthyroidism and ophthalmopathy. Comment on this clonotype: What it binds is unknown.

Study outcomes and limitations: Blood samples included most of the expanded thyroid clonotypes exceeding 0.001.

A patient was excluded if there was uncontrolled infection, other autoimmune disease, pregnancy or lactation. Diagnostic assessment was based on clinical symptoms, serum thyroxine and TRAb, thyroid ultrasound and orbital computed tomography. Template material for amplifying TCR beta CDR3 regions consisted of RNA transcripts. The HTBI primer set served for first-round RT-PCR of the TCR CDR3. TCRdb reprocessed the multiplex PCR reads with MiXCR, giving one entry per CDR3 protein. Here the sample spans 500,000 to 800,000 distinct CDR3 sequences, nearly 45% being singletons. This CDR3 contains 12 residues. From germline, CDR1 is SQVTM and CDR2 ANQGSEA. Trimming pared 4 bases from V and 4 bases from J, leaving 10 bases between.

This sequence joins TRBV29-1 and TRBJ1-1; D unclear. This sequence was found in an adult man with Graves' disease, either hyperthyroidism or ophthalmopathy (not recorded which). The material sequenced was peripheral blood or thyroid tissue (not recorded which). CDR3 nucleotides: TGCAGCGTTGTTCGTACAGTCACTGAAGCTTTCTTT. It translates to CSVVRTVTEAFF.